The 22 T cell receptor beta chains presented below share a single source sample, sequenced in a study of graft-versus-host responses after intestinal transplantation. Assay: immunoSEQ multiplex PCR; the TCRdb copy retains only in-frame clones and omits some. The sample contains 99,000 or so clones, about 82% of which appear only once. The material sequenced was PBMCs, taken 255 days after intestinal transplant. The receptors stem from a human patient who received an intestinal transplant, so some T cells may come from the graft donor.

V usage is TRBV7-8 and J usage is TRBJ1-6, with D unclear. The ends were cut back, 3 bases at V and 3 bases at J, with 6 bases in the middle. The CDR3 runs to 14 residues. CDR1 SGHVS and CDR2 FQNEAQ come from the germline V gene. CDR3 region: CASSFPDYNSPLHF. The DNA for the CDR3 is TGTGCCAGCAGCTTCCCGGACTATAATTCACCCCTCCACTTT.

CDR3 in DNA: TGTGCCAGCAGCTTAGAGCCAGGGTCCTACAATGAGCAGTTCTTC. Translated: CASSLEPGSYNEQFF. The chain employs TRBV11-2 and TRBJ2-1, with TRBD1 as a possible D gene (5 bases). V lost 0 bases and J lost 1, with 7 bases in between. CDR1 is SGHAT, CDR2 FQNNGV, per germline. The CDR3 contains 15 residues.

V and J are TRBV4-1 and TRBJ1-2, with D possibly matching TRBD1 (5 bases). The CDR3 loop spans 13 amino acids. Germline V lookup: CDR1 MGHRA, CDR2 YSYEKL. V gave up 0 bases and J gave up 9 bases, with 11 bases separating them. For the CDR3, the DNA is TGCGCCAGCAGCCAAGATGTAGAGGGGAGCTACACCTTC. It translates to CASSQDVEGSYTF.

J is TRBJ2-3 and V is TRBV5-4; D gene unclear. The ends were cut back, 0 bases at V and 0 bases at J, with 8 bases in the middle. The CDR3 spans 15 residues. The V gene's germline CDR1 is SGHNT and CDR2 YYREEE (reference sequence). CDR3 nucleotides: TGTGCCAGCAGCTTGGGAGGTTCTAGCACAGATACGCAGTATTTT. This translates into CASSLGGSSTDTQYF.

CDR3 protein: CASTPVAGGLSNQPQHF. The CDR3, as DNA: TGTGCCAGCACCCCCGTGGCAGGGGGCCTAAGCAATCAGCCCCAGCATTTT. V usage is TRBV28 and J usage is TRBJ1-5; TRBD1 agrees at 8 bases. V gave up 7 bases and J gave up 1 base; unmatched junction bases: 12. The V gene's germline CDR1 is MDHEN and CDR2 SYDVKM. The CDR3 contains 17 residues.

The CDR3 sequence: CASSITGGSGANVLTF. The CDR3 DNA is TGTGCCAGTAGTATCACAGGGGGCTCTGGGGCCAACGTCCTGACTTTC. The V gene is TRBV19, the J gene TRBJ2-6; TRBD1 matches 8 bases. The CDR3 sequence is 16 residues long. Germline loops: CDR1 LNHDA, CDR2 SQIVND (reference sequence). J gave up 0 bases and V 3 bases, and 1 base lay outside the gene matches.

This sequence joins TRBV19 and TRBJ2-1, with D possibly being TRBD1 (5 bases). The CDR3 totals 14 residues. V was trimmed by 10 bases and J by 0 bases, leaving 13 bases between them. Germline CDR1 is LNHDA and CDR2 is SQIVND (reference sequence). The CDR3 sequence is CATTTASSYNEQFF. CDR3 coding DNA: TGTGCCACCACGACAGCGAGCTCCTACAATGAGCAGTTCTTC.

The chain has TRBV9 and TRBJ2-1; 14 positions agree with TRBD2. The germline CDR1 and CDR2 sequences are SGDLS and YYNGEE. Unmatched junction bases numbered 5, after V lost 3 bases and J lost 3 bases. This CDR3 is 17 amino acids long. CDR3 DNA sequence: TGTGCCAGCAGCGCCAGGGGGACTAGCGGGAGCTACAATGAGCAGTTCTTC. Translation: CASSARGTSGSYNEQFF. The variable domain in full, with the rest retrieved from reference TRBV9 and TRBJ2-1, is DSGVTQTPKHLITATGQRVTLRCSPRSGDLSVYWYQQSLDQGLQFLIQYYNGEERAKGNILERFSAQQFPDLHSELNLSSLELGDSALYFCASSARGTSGSYNEQFFGPGTRLTVL.

The chain employs TRBV29-1 and TRBJ2-7; D may be TRBD1 (6 bases). The CDR3 runs to 13 residues. The germline V gene has CDR1 SQVTM and CDR2 ANQGSEA. CDR3 DNA: TGCGACCTCCGGGACAAAGGTACCTACGAGCAGTACTTC. It yields the protein CDLRDKGTYEQYF.

The CDR3 DNA sequence: TGTGCCAGCAGTTGGACAGGGGGATTATCACCCCTCCACTTT. Translation gives CASSWTGGLSPLHF. The V and J genes are TRBV27 and TRBJ1-6, with 10 bases aligning to TRBD1. Germline assignment: CDR1 MNHEY and CDR2 SMNVEV (reference sequence). This CDR3 is built from 14 residues. Unmatched junction bases numbered 4, after V lost 4 bases and J lost 10 bases.

This clone was counted a few times. The chain combines TRBV19 with TRBJ2-2, with D unclear. V was pared by 6 bases and J by 0 bases, with 14 bases between. Per germline, CDR1 LNHDA and CDR2 SQIVND (reference sequence). This CDR3 has 16 residues. CDR3 protein: CASRERRTSNTGELFF. The CDR3 DNA reads TGTGCCAGTAGGGAGAGGCGCACTTCGAACACCGGGGAGCTGTTTTTT. Full variable domain (rest looked up from reference TRBV19 and TRBJ2-2): DGGITQSPKYLFRKEGQNVTLSCEQNLNHDAMYWYRQDPGQGLRLIYYSQIVNDFQKGDIAEGYSVSREKKESFPLTVTSAQKNPTAFYLCASRERRTSNTGELFFGEGSRLTVL.

The genes are TRBV29-1 and TRBJ2-7; D is ambiguous. Trimming shortened V by 4 bases and J by 4 bases, and 14 bases separated the two germline ends. The CDR3 is 13 residues long. Germline CDR1 is SQVTM and CDR2 is ANQGSEA. DNA for the CDR3: TGCAGCGTTGCAGGTCTCGGCCCTTACGAGCAGTACTTC. Translated, it gives CSVAGLGPYEQYF.

V usage is TRBV5-8 and J usage is TRBJ2-5, with D perhaps assigned TRBD1 or TRBD2 (7 bases each). The ends were cut back, 4 bases at V and 5 bases at J, with 18 bases in the middle. In germline, CDR1 is SGHTS, CDR2 YDEGEE. This CDR3 is 15 amino acids long. In DNA, the CDR3 is TGTGCCAGCAGCCCCAGGGGGGGCGCGTGGGAGACCCAGTACTTC. Its protein product is CASSPRGGAWETQYF.

The chain is built from TRBV5-1 and TRBJ2-2; 7 bases agree with TRBD2. CDR1 SGHRS and CDR2 YFSETQ come from the germline V gene. After removal of 3 bases from V and 1 base from J, the junction contained 9 bases not matched to a gene. The CDR3 length is 17 residues. In DNA form, the CDR3 reads TGCGCCAGCAGCTCCCACGCGGGAGCGGGGAACACCGGGGAGCTGTTTTTT. This encodes CASSSHAGAGNTGELFF.

The chain carries TRBV5-4 and TRBJ2-3; D remains unclear. Deletions cut 1 base from V and 10 bases from J, with 10 bases between. The CDR3 is made up of 12 amino acids. Germline V gives CDR1 SGHNT, CDR2 YYREEE (reference sequence). CDR3 nucleotide sequence: TGTGCCAGCAGCTTGATGGGGATGGCGCAGTATTTT. This codes for CASSLMGMAQYF.

The V gene is TRBV11-2, the J gene TRBJ2-7; a possible D gene is TRBD1 (5 bases). There are 13 residues in the CDR3. The V gene lost 5 bases and the J gene lost 3 bases, with 11 bases spanning the gap. The germline gives CDR1 SGHAT, CDR2 FQNNGV. CDR3 region: CASSITQGYEQYF. The CDR3 bases are TGTGCCAGCAGCATAACCCAGGGCTACGAGCAGTACTTC.

This chain connects TRBV4-1 to TRBJ1-1; D is unresolved. Germline-derived CDR1 and CDR2 are MGHRA and YSYEKL. V was shortened by 0 bases and J by 4 bases, with 6 bases between the two germline ends. This CDR3 has 13 amino acids. The CDR3 region has the DNA TGCGCCAGCAGCCAAGAATGGGTCACTGAAGCTTTCTTT. It codes for CASSQEWVTEAFF.

This chain connects TRBV5-6 to TRBJ2-7, with D possibly being TRBD2 (5 bases). Germline lookup yields CDR1 SGHDT and CDR2 YYEEEE. This CDR3 region has 13 residues. The V gene lost 6 bases and the J gene lost 2 bases, with 12 bases spanning the gap. The CDR3 DNA sequence: TGTGCCAGCACCCGCGGGTCTCCCTACGAGCAGTACTTC. It yields the protein CASTRGSPYEQYF.

V is TRBV11-3 and J is TRBJ2-1, with TRBD2 as a possible D gene (5 bases). The germline V and J ends were trimmed by 5 bases and 3 bases, with 14 bases remaining between them. Per germline, CDR1 SGHNT and CDR2 YENEEA. The CDR3 length is 15 residues. The CDR3 DNA reads TGTGCCAGCAGCCCCTGGAGCGGCGGCTACAATGAGCAGTTCTTC. Amino acids: CASSPWSGGYNEQFF.

This chain uses TRBV5-5 with TRBJ2-7, with D tentatively TRBD1 or TRBD2 (5 bases each). Between the trimmed V and J ends, which lost 6 bases and 0 bases, there was a span of 10 bases. The germline CDR1 and CDR2 sequences are SGHKS and YYEKEE (reference sequence). This CDR3 contains 13 residues. CDR3 residues: CASTRGLSYEQYF. The CDR3 DNA sequence: TGTGCCAGCACCCGGGGCCTCTCCTACGAGCAGTACTTC.

V is TRBV14 and J is TRBJ2-7; weak D call: TRBD1 (6 bases). Germline CDR1 and CDR2: SGHDN and FVKESK. This CDR3 region has 16 residues. The V and J ends lost 4 bases and 3 bases respectively, with 19 bases between them. The chain's CDR3 is CASSPSVMQGNYEQYV. CDR3 sequence (DNA): TGTGCCAGCAGCCCCTCGGTTATGCAGGGGAACTACGAGCAGTACGTC.

The chain has TRBV5-6 and TRBJ2-7, with D uncertain. V shed 0 bases and J shed 3 bases, with 7 bases lying between them. This CDR3 is 13 amino acids long. The germline V gene encodes CDR1 SGHDT and CDR2 YYEEEE. This CDR3 reads CASSLDSYYEQYV. The CDR3, as DNA: TGTGCCAGCAGCTTGGATAGTTACTACGAGCAGTACGTC.